The T cell receptor (beta chain) described here comes from a study of STAT5B mutations in CD4+ large granular lymphocyte leukemia. Points from the study as a whole: TRBV06-family usage was enriched in top patient clones (8/27) versus controls (2/35). Roughly a quarter of private leukemic clonotypes occurred rarely in other patients' non-leukemic repertoires.

CDR1 and CDR2 (germline): SQVTM, ANQGSEA. Trimming removed 3 bases at V and 7 bases at J, with 15 bases between. This CDR3 is 14 amino acids long. Details on this clone: Its antigen is as yet unknown.

Clones were read by immunoSEQ multiplex PCR, and TCRdb kept only the in-frame ones, dropping some. The sample holds under 35,000 clones, around two thirds seen once. Input material: CD4+ T cells from blood buffy coats. This clonotype was sampled from a human donor in good health. The chain combines TRBV29-1 with TRBJ1-4, with a weak D call TRBD1 (5 bases). The CDR3 region is CSVEGGSLGEKLFF. In nucleotides, the CDR3 is TGCAGCGTTGAGGGGGGAAGTTTAGGTGAAAAACTGTTTTTT.